This T cell receptor (beta chain) was recorded in a study of shared clonotypes between healthy human individuals. Study-wide context: The plates for each donor numbered three CD4 naive, three CD4 memory, two CD8 naive and one CD8 memory.

The trim removed 6 bases at V and 1 base at J, leaving 9 bases unmatched. This CDR3 comprises 15 residues. CDR1 is SGHAT and CDR2 is FQNNGV in the germline V gene. Here immunoSEQ multiplex PCR was the method, and the copy in TCRdb shows in-frame clones only, minus some. The sample contains 1.6 million or so clones, 97% to 99% of which appear only once. Findings and caveats of the study: Among donors, clonotype sharing was expected to be affected by sequencing depth.

Comment on this clone: What it binds is not known.

In the CD4+ fraction, cells were divided into CD45RA+ naive and CD45RA-negative memory subsets. The chain combines TRBV11-2 with TRBJ2-7; 7 nucleotides line up with TRBD1. The sample consisted of naive CD4+ T cells sorted from blood. This sample's subset: CD45RA+ positively selected. The sequence derives from a man aged 25 to 40 in good health. CDR3: CASSPSTGLSYEQYF. The CDR3 nucleotides read TGTGCCAGCAGTCCTTCGACAGGGCTTTCCTACGAGCAGTACTTC. The full variable domain, with the rest looked up from reference TRBV11-2 and TRBJ2-7, is EAGVAQSPRYKIIEKRQSVAFWCNPISGHATLYWYQQILGQGPKLLIQFQNNGVVDDSQLPKDRFSAERLKGVDSTLKIQPAKLEDSAVYLCASSPSTGLSYEQYFGPGTRLTVT.